This is a list of T cell receptor beta chains from one sample in a study of technical replicates of blood from several donors. Method: immunoSEQ multiplex PCR; TCRdb's copy keeps in-frame clones and lacks some. The sample has about 83,000 clones, over 85% seen once; the top ten hold approximately 0.25%. Sample: T cells isolated from PBMCs. The receptors derive from a human donor in good health. The conserved cysteine and the conserved F or W are not part of the CDR3 here.

j_call	v_call	cdr3_length	cdr3_aa
TRBJ1-2	TRBV28	16	ASSPRLFRGRANYGYT
TRBJ2-4	TRBV11-2	16	ASSPRRGDDFTKNIQY
TRBJ2-5	TRBV10-2	13	ASSGASGEQETQY
TRBJ1-6	TRBV13	12	ASSPQGAGSPLH
TRBJ2-7	TRBV5-1	13	ASSLSLADSYEQY
TRBJ2-2	TRBV7-9	16	ASSRQGLAGVNTGELF
TRBJ1-2	TRBV4-2	14	ASMEAGRAANYGYT
TRBJ2-1	TRBV6-4	14	ASKVMAGGSYNEQF
TRBJ2-3	TRBV6-1	15	ASSDAISGRDTDTQY
TRBJ2-7	TRBV10-3	13	AISEAGQGVGEQY
TRBJ1-1	TRBV19	11	ASSLGAGTEAF
TRBJ2-6	TRBV7-9	15	ASSLNSQSAGANVLT
TRBJ2-4	TRBV28	12	ASSITLAKNIQY
TRBJ2-4	TRBV18	14	ASSPIPAGVKNIQY
TRBJ1-2	TRBV5-1	12	ASSLAPGSYGYT
TRBJ2-7	TRBV25-1	10	ASSPGAYEQY
TRBJ2-5	TRBV18	14	ASSPRASGFQETQY
TRBJ2-2	TRBV6-6	14	ASSSTGTGERGELF
TRBJ1-1	TRBV20-1	8	SATRGRAF
TRBJ2-3	TRBV7-3	13	ASSSGGDRGSAQY
TRBJ2-7	TRBV11-2	14	ASSPTSSSGYYEQY
TRBJ2-7	TRBV10-3	14	AISESGTQQSYEQY
TRBJ1-2	TRBV7-3	11	ASSLRQGDGYT
TRBJ1-1	TRBV7-8	13	ASSLNRDRNTEAF
TRBJ1-1	TRBV6-1	12	ASSENRGLTEAF
TRBJ1-4	TRBV6-1	12	ASSATGISEKLF
TRBJ2-1	TRBV9	13	ASSVEGGSYNEQF
TRBJ2-7	TRBV12-5	18	ASASRRWGQLITGSYEQY
TRBJ1-1	TRBV11-1	11	ASSFDRNPEAF
TRBJ1-1	TRBV29-1	11	SANPLMNTEAF
TRBJ2-2	TRBV5-4	13	ASSEAGGQTGELF
TRBJ2-5	TRBV4-1	16	ASSLRNTGLAGEETQY
TRBJ2-7	TRBV6-5	12	ASSYGAGAYEQY
TRBJ2-3	TRBV11-2	15	ASSLRRFSEVADTQY
TRBJ1-1	TRBV29-1	11	SVVDRENTEAF
TRBJ2-7	TRBV5-1	11	ASTDVGAYEQY
TRBJ2-7	TRBV29-1	11	SVSRGMPYEQY
TRBJ1-4	TRBV28	11	ASMPGQSEKLF
TRBJ2-1	TRBV9	15	ASSDSPTSGSGNEQF
TRBJ2-7	TRBV27	11	ASSSGENYEQY
TRBJ2-7	TRBV6-8	12	ARGRRGRLYEQY
TRBJ2-4	TRBV4-1	19	ASSHGSPGQNFILAKNIQY